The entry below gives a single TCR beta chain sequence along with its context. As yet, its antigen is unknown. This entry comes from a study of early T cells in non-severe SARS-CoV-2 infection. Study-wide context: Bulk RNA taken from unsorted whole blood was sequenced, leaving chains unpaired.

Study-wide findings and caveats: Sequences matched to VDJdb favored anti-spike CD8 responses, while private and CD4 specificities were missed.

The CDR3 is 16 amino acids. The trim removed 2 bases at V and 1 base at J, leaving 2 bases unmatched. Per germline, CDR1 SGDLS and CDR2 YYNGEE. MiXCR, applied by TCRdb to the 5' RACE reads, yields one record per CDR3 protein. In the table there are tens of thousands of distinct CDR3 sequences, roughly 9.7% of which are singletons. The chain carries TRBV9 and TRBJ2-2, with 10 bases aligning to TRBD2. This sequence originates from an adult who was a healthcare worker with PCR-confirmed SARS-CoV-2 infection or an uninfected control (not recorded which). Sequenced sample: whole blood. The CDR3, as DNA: TGTGCCAGCAGCGTTCGACTAGCGGGGAACACCGGGGAGCTGTTTTTT. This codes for CASSVRLAGNTGELFF.